This passage covers 31 T cell receptor beta chains from one sample sequenced in a study of beta chain features in type 1 diabetes. Expressed TCRB transcripts got sequenced, as all isolated RNA was reverse transcribed. Produced via immunoSEQ multiplex PCR; TCRdb's table is partial and in-frame only. The table shows about 150,000 clones, with less than 11% occurring only once. Sequenced material: naive CD4+ T cells from blood. These receptors originate from a man younger than 30 in good health.

This clone was seen a handful of times. This chain uses TRBV29-1 with TRBJ2-3, with D maybe TRBD1 (6 bases). CDR1 SQVTM and CDR2 ANQGSEA come from the germline V gene. The CDR3 spans 13 residues. Between the trimmed V and J ends, which lost 2 bases and 5 bases, there was a span of 11 bases. CDR3 in amino acids: CSVELTGGDTQYF. CDR3 DNA sequence: TGCAGCGTTGAATTGACAGGCGGAGATACGCAGTATTTT.

This chain joins TRBV7-8 and TRBJ1-5; D gene ambiguous. The CDR3 runs to 13 residues. Germline CDR1 and CDR2: SGHVS and FQNEAQ. V lost 3 bases to trimming and J lost 5 bases, with 8 bases between them. The CDR3 DNA reads as TGTGCCAGCAGCTTTCAGGTCGATCAGCCCCAGCATTTT. Translation: CASSFQVDQPQHF.

This clone was seen a few times. The chain employs TRBV19 and TRBJ2-1, with 11 bases identical to TRBD2. Losses at the gene ends were 6 bases for V and 5 bases for J; bases not matched to a gene: 3. Germline CDR1 LNHDA, CDR2 SQIVND (reference sequence). The CDR3 is 14 residues long. CDR3 nucleotides: TGTGCCAGTAGGCTAGCGGGGGGAGACAATGAGCAGTTCTTC. This sequence encodes CASRLAGGDNEQFF.

The chain joins TRBV10-3 to TRBJ2-3, with D perhaps TRBD1 (5 bases). This CDR3 has 16 residues. V shed 3 bases and J shed 5 bases, with 18 bases lying between them. Looked up from germline, CDR1 is ENHRY and CDR2 is SYGVKD. The CDR3 DNA sequence: TGTGCCATCAGTGACTCTAGACCCCAGGGATTAGATACGCAGTATTTT. It translates to CAISDSRPQGLDTQYF.

There are many counts of this clone. This rearrangement joins TRBV29-1 to TRBJ2-7; D is unresolved. The CDR3 contains 12 residues. Trimming shortened V by 5 bases and J by 4 bases, and 12 bases separated the two germline ends. Germline CDR1 SQVTM, CDR2 ANQGSEA. The CDR3 loop reads CSVIQSPYEQYF. Here the CDR3 DNA reads TGCAGCGTTATACAGAGCCCTTACGAGCAGTACTTC.

In this sample, this clone turned up a few times. The CDR3 DNA follows: TGTGCCAGCACAGACGAGGCAGGGATCTATGGCTACACCTTC. Translated, it gives CASTDEAGIYGYTF. The chain has TRBV6-5 and TRBJ1-2; possibly TRBD1 for D (5 bases). This CDR3 comprises 14 residues. The ends were cut back, 7 bases at V and 4 bases at J, with 16 bases in the middle. Per the germline V gene, CDR1 is MNHEY and CDR2 is SVGAGI.

This clone was counted ten times or more. The chain couples TRBV4-1 to TRBJ1-2, with TRBD1 matching 9 bases. Germline V gives CDR1 MGHRA, CDR2 YSYEKL. The CDR3 is 13 residues long. Trimming at V came to 2 bases and at J to 6 bases, leaving 1 base not matched to a gene. The DNA for the CDR3 is TGCGCCAGCAGCCAACGGGACAGGGATGGCTACACCTTC. Its translation is CASSQRDRDGYTF.

The CDR3 reads CSVGVAGASTDTQYF. CDR3 bases: TGCAGCGTTGGGGTGGCGGGGGCCAGCACAGATACGCAGTATTTT. The chain uses TRBV29-1 and TRBJ2-3; possibly TRBD2 for D (7 bases). Germline V gene data show CDR1 as SQVTM and CDR2 as ANQGSEA. V was pared by 4 bases and J by 0 bases, with 14 bases between. The CDR3 is made up of 15 amino acids.

This clone was counted between two and nine times. The chain links TRBV11-2 to TRBJ2-1, with D possibly TRBD1 on 5 matching bases. Germline-derived CDR1 and CDR2 are SGHAT and FQNNGV. This CDR3 region has 15 residues. The ends were cut back, 1 base at V and 5 bases at J, with 12 bases in the middle. The DNA for the CDR3 is TGTGCCAGCAGCTTAGCAGGCAGGGTGAACAATGAGCAGTTCTTC. Translating gives CASSLAGRVNNEQFF.

This clone was seen at least ten times. The V and J genes are TRBV7-9 and TRBJ2-3, with 10 positions matching TRBD2. The CDR3 spans 16 residues. Germline V gene data show CDR1 as SEHNR and CDR2 as FQNEAQ (reference sequence). V shed 5 bases and J 0 bases; nucleotides not matched to a gene: 5. CDR3 sequence reads: CASSPGLAESTDTQYF. CDR3 coding DNA: TGTGCCAGCAGCCCCGGACTAGCGGAGAGCACAGATACGCAGTATTTT. Full variable domain (remainder filled in from reference TRBV7-9 and TRBJ2-3): DTGVSQNPRHKITKRGQNVTFRCDPISEHNRLYWYRQTLGQGPEFLTYFQNEAQLEKSRLLSDRFSAERPKGSFSTLEIQRTEQGDSAMYLCASSPGLAESTDTQYFGPGTRLTVL.

Many counts were recorded for this clone. CDR3 sequence (DNA): TGTGCCAGCAGCTTAGTAGTACTATTTGGCAATCAGCCCCAGCATTTT. It is translated as CASSLVVLFGNQPQHF. This chain uses TRBV7-2 with TRBJ1-5; D uncertain. The CDR3 extends over 16 amino acids. Trimming cost V 1 base and J 2 bases, with 12 bases left between them. CDR1 SGHTA and CDR2 FQGNSA come from the germline V gene. Filled out from reference TRBV7-2 and TRBJ1-5, the complete variable domain reads GAGVSQSPSNKVTEKGKDVELRCDPISGHTALYWYRQSLGQGLEFLIYFQGNSAPDKSGLPSDRFSAERTGGSVSTLTIQRTQQEDSAVYLCASSLVVLFGNQPQHFGDGTRLSIL.

This clone was seen repeatedly, ten times or more. The V gene is TRBV30, the J gene TRBJ2-1; D is possibly TRBD2 (5 bases). The ends were cut back, 0 bases at V and 3 bases at J, with 6 bases in the middle. The CDR3 consists of 13 residues. CDR1 is GTSNPN, CDR2 SVGIG, per germline (reference sequence). CDR3 sequence reads: CAWSVRDYNEQFF. The CDR3 DNA is TGTGCCTGGAGTGTGAGGGACTACAATGAGCAGTTCTTC. Complete variable domain (other parts from reference TRBV30 and TRBJ2-1): SQTIHQWPATLVQPVGSPLSLECTVEGTSNPNLYWYRQAAGRGLQLLFYSVGIGQISSEVPQNLSASRPQDRQFILSSKKLLLSDSGFYLCAWSVRDYNEQFFGPGTRLTVL.

The rearrangement links TRBV6-1 to TRBJ1-6; 7 nucleotides align to TRBD1. Germline CDR1 MNHNS, CDR2 SASEGT. J lost 6 bases, V lost 2 bases, and 4 bases had no gene match. The length of the CDR3 is 15 residues. CDR3 DNA sequence: TGTGCCAGCAGTGAAATGAGACAGGGTAATTCACCCCTCCACTTT. This codes for CASSEMRQGNSPLHF.

This clone was seen repeatedly, ten times or more. V gene TRBV7-9 combines with J gene TRBJ2-5, with a tentative D call TRBD1 (7 bases). The CDR3 extends over 13 amino acids. Trimming stripped 5 bases from V and 3 bases from J, with 10 bases between. Per the germline V gene, CDR1 is SEHNR and CDR2 is FQNEAQ (reference sequence). DNA for the CDR3: TGTGCCAGCAGCGCGGGACAGAAAGAGACCCAGTACTTC. This encodes CASSAGQKETQYF. Using reference TRBV7-9 and TRBJ2-5 for the parts outside the CDR3, the full variable domain is DTGVSQNPRHKITKRGQNVTFRCDPISEHNRLYWYRQTLGQGPEFLTYFQNEAQLEKSRLLSDRFSAERPKGSFSTLEIQRTEQGDSAMYLCASSAGQKETQYFGPGTRLLVL.

The genes are TRBV28 and TRBJ2-3, with TRBD1 matching 7 bases. In germline, CDR1 is MDHEN, CDR2 SYDVKM. The CDR3 sequence is 15 residues long. Trimming cost V 5 bases and J 0 bases; bases outside gene matches: 5. The CDR3 here is CASSVYRGSTDTQYF. The CDR3 DNA reads as TGTGCCAGCAGTGTATACAGGGGAAGCACAGATACGCAGTATTTT.

The chain employs TRBV6-6 and TRBJ2-3; 7 bases fit TRBD1. The CDR3 runs to 16 residues. Unmatched junction bases numbered 11, after V lost 6 bases and J lost 2 bases. CDR1 is MNHNY and CDR2 is SVGAGI in the germline V gene (reference sequence). The CDR3 loop is CASSARGGQNTDTQYF. Written as DNA, the CDR3 is TGTGCCAGCAGCGCTAGAGGGGGACAGAACACAGATACGCAGTATTTT.

This clone was recorded a few times. The chain joins TRBV7-9 to TRBJ2-3, with a possible D match to TRBD2 (6 bases). Trimming cost V 7 bases and J 2 bases, with 22 bases left between them. The CDR3 spans 17 residues. The germline CDR1 and CDR2 sequences are SEHNR and FQNEAQ (reference sequence). CDR3 protein: CASTPRGSGPHTDTQYF. The CDR3 DNA is TGTGCCAGCACCCCTCGGGGTAGCGGACCCCACACAGATACGCAGTATTTT.

This clone has only a few counts. The CDR3 DNA reads as TGTGCCAGCAGCCCGGGGGGGTCCGTTAGCGAGCAGTACTTC. Its protein is CASSPGGSVSEQYF. This chain joins TRBV28 and TRBJ2-7; 8 bases agree with TRBD2. This CDR3 comprises 14 residues. V shed 6 bases, J shed 6 bases, and the junction held 10 bases outside the gene matches. CDR1 MDHEN and CDR2 SYDVKM come from the germline V gene.

This clone was observed a few times. The chain combines TRBV2 with TRBJ2-5; D might be TRBD1 (6 bases). The CDR3 covers 13 residues. CDR1 SNHLY and CDR2 FYNNEI come from the germline V gene. V was trimmed by 7 bases and J by 6 bases, leaving 15 bases between them. CDR3 in amino acids: CASNDDRRQTQYF. CDR3 sequence (DNA): TGTGCCAGCAATGACGACAGGCGGCAGACCCAGTACTTC.

The rearrangement links TRBV4-2 to TRBJ2-1; 9 bases fit TRBD2. The germline V gene has CDR1 LGHNA and CDR2 YNFKEQ. The CDR3 runs 16 residues. V was clipped by 2 bases and J by 8 bases; unmatched bases: 10. CDR3 amino acids: CASSQSPGLAKYEQFF. The CDR3 bases are TGTGCCAGCAGCCAATCCCCGGGACTAGCTAAGTATGAGCAGTTCTTC.

This chain uses TRBV25-1 with TRBJ1-2; TRBD1 matches at 7 bases. Germline CDR1 and CDR2: MGHDK and SYGVNS. Losses at the gene ends were 4 bases for V and 8 bases for J; bases not matched to a gene: 4. The CDR3 runs to 12 residues. In DNA form, the CDR3 reads TGTGCCAGCAGTGGGACAGGACGGGGCTACACCTTC. It is translated as CASSGTGRGYTF.

This sequence joins TRBV19 and TRBJ1-4; no reliable D call. V lost 5 bases and J lost 5, with 9 bases in between. Germline assignment: CDR1 LNHDA and CDR2 SQIVND (reference sequence). The CDR3 has 13 amino acids. DNA of the CDR3: TGTGCCAGTAGTGAAGGGAGGAATGAAAAACTGTTTTTT. Its protein is CASSEGRNEKLFF.

DNA for the CDR3: TGTGCCAGTAGTGTGGGCGATAACTATGGCTACACCTTC. Residues: CASSVGDNYGYTF. The J gene is TRBJ1-2, the V gene TRBV19; D remains ambiguous. Trimming pared 5 bases from V and 1 base from J, leaving 8 bases between. Germline assignment: CDR1 LNHDA and CDR2 SQIVND (reference sequence). This CDR3 contains 13 residues.

The gene calls are TRBV28 and TRBJ2-2; 7 nucleotides match TRBD1. Trimming took 1 base from V and 0 from J; bases not matched to a gene: 5. CDR1 and CDR2 from the germline V gene are MDHEN and SYDVKM. The CDR3 consists of 17 residues. CDR3 residues: CASSLFAQGANTGELFF. The CDR3 coding sequence is TGTGCCAGCAGTTTATTTGCTCAGGGGGCGAACACCGGGGAGCTGTTTTTT.

This clone was seen a handful of times. The rearrangement links TRBV9 to TRBJ2-2; D perhaps matches TRBD2 (6 bases). Per the germline V gene, CDR1 is SGDLS and CDR2 is YYNGEE. The CDR3 spans 15 residues. Trimming left V 4 bases short and J 5 bases short, with 15 bases between. CDR3 protein: CASSLLGGSTGELFF. For the CDR3, the DNA is TGTGCCAGCAGCCTTCTGGGAGGTAGTACCGGGGAGCTGTTTTTT.

The CDR3 loop reads CASAWDRQYNEQFF. DNA for the CDR3: TGTGCCAGCGCTTGGGACAGGCAATACAATGAGCAGTTCTTC. This chain links TRBV18 with TRBJ2-1; 8 bases line up with TRBD1. The CDR3 is 14 amino acids. V lost 8 bases to trimming and J lost 4 bases; unmatched junction nucleotides: 7. Per germline, CDR1 KGHSH and CDR2 LQKENI.

The rearrangement uses TRBV4-1 and TRBJ2-7; D might be TRBD1 (5 bases). The germline V and J ends were trimmed by 1 base and 7 bases, with 20 bases remaining between them. The CDR3 has 16 amino acids. CDR1 and CDR2 from the germline V gene are MGHRA and YSYEKL. The CDR3 DNA follows: TGCGCCAGCAGCCAAGTGGACATGGGTATTTCGAGAGAGCAGTACTTC. Protein sequence: CASSQVDMGISREQYF.

This clone was seen a handful of times. The V call is TRBV28, the J call TRBJ2-2, with 10 positions matching TRBD1. Germline V gene lookup returns CDR1 MDHEN and CDR2 SYDVKM. J lost 6 bases, V lost 7 bases, and 5 bases had no gene match. The CDR3 has 14 residues. This chain's CDR3 is CASMTGQGSGELFF. The CDR3 coding sequence is TGTGCCAGCATGACGGGACAGGGGTCCGGGGAGCTGTTTTTT.

This clone appeared many times. This chain links TRBV7-2 with TRBJ2-3, with 11 nucleotides matching TRBD2. The V gene's germline CDR1 is SGHTA and CDR2 FQGNSA. This CDR3 spans 16 amino acids. J was trimmed by 0 bases and V by 3 bases; bases with no gene match: 2. The CDR3 is CASSLGLAASTDTQYF. The CDR3 region has the DNA TGTGCCAGCAGCTTGGGACTAGCGGCTAGCACAGATACGCAGTATTTT.

This clone was recorded a few times. The rearrangement uses TRBV5-4 and TRBJ2-5, with TRBD2 matching 14 bases. This CDR3 is built from 15 residues. The germline V gene has CDR1 SGHNT and CDR2 YYREEE (reference sequence). Trimming at V came to 5 bases and at J to 2 bases, leaving 2 bases not matched to a gene. CDR3 in amino acids: CASRRTSGGQETQYF. CDR3 nucleotides: TGTGCCAGCAGGCGGACTAGCGGGGGGCAAGAGACCCAGTACTTC.

This chain connects TRBV18 to TRBJ2-3; TRBD2 is a possible D gene (5 bases). The ends were cut back, 3 bases at V and 0 bases at J, with 13 bases in the middle. CDR1 and CDR2 (germline): KGHSH, LQKENI. The CDR3 is 16 residues long. CDR3 loop: CASSPREAQSTDTQYF. The DNA for the CDR3 is TGTGCCAGCTCACCCCGGGAAGCGCAAAGCACAGATACGCAGTATTTT.